This T cell receptor beta chain was captured by sequencing in a study of T cell responses to AZD1222 COVID-19 vaccine. Measured with immunoSEQ multiplex PCR; TCRdb has only the in-frame clones, and not every one. The profile covers some 100,000 clones, with around nine tenths appearing a single time and approximately 15% taken by the ten largest. This CDR3 has 13 amino acids. Trimming took 5 bases from V and 1 from J, leaving 8 bases between them. Germline lookup yields CDR1 SEHNR and CDR2 FQNEAQ (reference sequence). The chain uses TRBV7-9 and TRBJ1-1; D is undetermined. This TCR came from an adult in good health. The material sequenced was peripheral blood, taken on day 0 of AZD1222 vaccination. The CDR3 sequence: CASSIETNTEAFF. CDR3 in DNA: TGTGCCAGCAGCATCGAGACGAACACTGAAGCTTTCTTT.